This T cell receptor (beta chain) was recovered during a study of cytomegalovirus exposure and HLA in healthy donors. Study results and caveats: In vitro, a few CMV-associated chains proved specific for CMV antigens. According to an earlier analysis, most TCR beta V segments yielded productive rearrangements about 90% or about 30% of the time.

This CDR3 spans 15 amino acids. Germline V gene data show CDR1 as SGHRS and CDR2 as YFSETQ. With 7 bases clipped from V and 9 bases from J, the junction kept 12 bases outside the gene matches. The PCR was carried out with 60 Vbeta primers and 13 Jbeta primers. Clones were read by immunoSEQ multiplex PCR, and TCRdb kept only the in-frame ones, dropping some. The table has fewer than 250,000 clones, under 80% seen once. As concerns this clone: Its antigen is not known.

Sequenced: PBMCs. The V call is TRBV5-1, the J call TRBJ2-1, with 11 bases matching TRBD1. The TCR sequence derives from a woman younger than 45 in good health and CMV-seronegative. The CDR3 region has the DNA TGCGCCAGCGTCCCAACCGGGACAGGGGGAGTTGAGCAGTTCTTC. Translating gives CASVPTGTGGVEQFF.